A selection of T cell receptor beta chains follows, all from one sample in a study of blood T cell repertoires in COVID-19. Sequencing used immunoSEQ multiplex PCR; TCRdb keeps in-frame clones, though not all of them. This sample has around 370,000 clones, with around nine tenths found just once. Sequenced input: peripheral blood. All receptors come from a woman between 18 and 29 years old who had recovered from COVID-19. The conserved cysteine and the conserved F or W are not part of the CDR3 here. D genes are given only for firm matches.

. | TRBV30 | AWSHLYRALDYGYT
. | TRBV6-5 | ASRRTAGNTIY
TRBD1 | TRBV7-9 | ASTGQGSNTGELF
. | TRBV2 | ASSPLGHRNTEAF
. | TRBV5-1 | ASSFHRFYDTEAF
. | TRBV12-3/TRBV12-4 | ASSFTRRETQY
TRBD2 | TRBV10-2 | ASSESFGSASGRATASTDTQY
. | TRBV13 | ASSFGLTSEKLF
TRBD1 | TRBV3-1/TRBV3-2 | ASSQSQTGGRQH
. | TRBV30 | AWSTKNKYLHSNQPQH
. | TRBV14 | ASSPYFPMNTEAF
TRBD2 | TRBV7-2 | ASSLTTSGSKNEQF
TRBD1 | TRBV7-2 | ASSLEAALGGGGTQY
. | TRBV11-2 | ASSSARGEAGELF
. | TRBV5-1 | ASSPSRQNYGYT
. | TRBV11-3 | ASSGQTGMNTEAF
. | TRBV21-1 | ASSKMGLGRGGDNEQF